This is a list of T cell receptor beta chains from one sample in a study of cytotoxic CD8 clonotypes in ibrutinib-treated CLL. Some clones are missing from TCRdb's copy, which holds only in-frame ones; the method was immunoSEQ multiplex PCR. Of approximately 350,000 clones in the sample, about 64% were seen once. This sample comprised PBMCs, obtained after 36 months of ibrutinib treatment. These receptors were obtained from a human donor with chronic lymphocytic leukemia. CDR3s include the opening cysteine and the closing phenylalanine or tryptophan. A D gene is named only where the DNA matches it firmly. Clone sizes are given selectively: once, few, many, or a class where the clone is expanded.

CASGTSSEQFF TGTGCCAGCGGGACGTCAAGTGAGCAGTTCTTC NA TRBV6-5 11 NA TRBJ2-1
CASSTQQSLLDQPQHF TGTGCCAGCAGTACTCAACAGAGCCTTCTCGATCAGCCCCAGCATTTT once TRBV28 16 NA TRBJ1-5
CASSWDGRAEQFF TGTGCCAGCAGCTGGGACGGGAGGGCTGAGCAGTTCTTC once TRBV11-2 13 TRBD2 TRBJ2-1
CASSNPGTGTEQFF TGCGCCAGCAGCAATCCCGGGACAGGGACTGAGCAGTTCTTC NA TRBV5-1 14 TRBD1 TRBJ2-1
CASSPGVDYGYTF TGTGCCAGCTCACCTGGGGTAGACTATGGCTACACCTTC NA TRBV18 13 NA TRBJ1-2
CASSYSSRGPNSPLHF TGTGCCAGCAGTTACTCATCCAGGGGGCCTAATTCACCCCTCCACTTT few TRBV6-5 16 TRBD1 TRBJ1-6
CASSGTDSYEQYF TGTGCCAGCAGCGGGACCGACTCCTACGAGCAGTACTTC NA TRBV5-6 13 NA TRBJ2-7
CASIRPGGQSTDTQYF TGTGCCAGCATACGGCCCGGGGGGCAGAGCACAGATACGCAGTATTTT once TRBV7-9 16 NA TRBJ2-3
CASSLGGEGSYEQYF TGTGCCAGCAGCCTCGGTGGGGAAGGCTCCTACGAGCAGTACTTC NA TRBV6-5 15 NA TRBJ2-7
CASSQGAWYGYTF TGCGCCAGCAGCCAGGGGGCCTGGTATGGCTACACCTTC NA TRBV4-1 13 NA TRBJ1-2
CSVEDPGSEKLFF TGCAGCGTTGAAGATCCTGGTAGTGAAAAACTGTTTTTT NA TRBV29-1 13 NA TRBJ1-4
CASSEVKGRGGYTF TGTGCCAGCAGTGAAGTGAAAGGGCGTGGGGGCTACACCTTC NA TRBV6-5 14 NA TRBJ1-2
CASSQEGQSRIHGYTF TGCGCCAGCAGCCAAGAAGGTCAGAGTCGGATTCATGGCTACACCTTC NA TRBV4-1 16 NA TRBJ1-2
CASSQIVGTGVGNYGYTF TGTGCCAGCTCACAGATTGTCGGGACAGGGGTCGGCAACTATGGCTACACCTTC NA TRBV18 18 TRBD1 TRBJ1-2
CASSLAFTDTQYF TGTGCCAGCAGTTTAGCTTTCACAGATACGCAGTATTTT NA TRBV27 13 NA TRBJ2-3
CATVVYSTGELFF TGTGCCACCGTGGTATATAGCACCGGGGAGCTGTTTTTT few TRBV13 13 NA TRBJ2-2
CSVEGGAGDEQYF TGCAGCGTTGAGGGAGGGGCAGGGGACGAGCAGTACTTC NA TRBV29-1 13 NA TRBJ2-7
CASRTGVEQYF TGTGCCAGCAGGACAGGGGTCGAGCAGTACTTC NA TRBV25-1 11 TRBD1 TRBJ2-7
CASSPDQLPYGYTF TGTGCCAGCTCACCAGATCAGCTTCCCTATGGCTACACCTTC NA TRBV18 14 NA TRBJ1-2
CSVDLSGGLGYGYTF TGCAGCGTTGACCTCTCAGGGGGCTTGGGCTATGGCTACACCTTC NA TRBV29-1 15 TRBD1 TRBJ1-2
CASSPSRGGYEQYF TGTGCCAGCAGCCCATCTCGAGGGGGGTACGAGCAGTACTTC NA TRBV11-2 14 NA TRBJ2-7
CASRGLEQGAGGYTF TGTGCCAGCAGGGGGCTCGAACAGGGGGCTGGTGGCTACACCTTC NA TRBV6-1 15 TRBD1 TRBJ1-2
CASSAGFNSPLHF TGTGCCAGCAGCGCAGGATTTAATTCACCCCTCCACTTT NA TRBV7-2 13 NA TRBJ1-6
CASRRGGGGTGDEQYF TGTGCCAGCAGAAGAGGGGGCGGAGGAACCGGCGACGAGCAGTACTTC NA TRBV7-2 16 TRBD1 TRBJ2-7
CASSLTEYGYTF TGTGCCAGCAGCCTGACAGAGTATGGCTACACCTTC few TRBV7-9 12 NA TRBJ1-2
CASRLHGSNEQFF TGTGCAAGTCGCTTACATGGTAGCAATGAGCAGTTCTTC NA TRBV12-2 13 NA TRBJ2-1
CASSLGFDEKLFF TGTGCCAGCAGTTTAGGTTTTGATGAAAAACTGTTTTTT NA TRBV28 13 NA TRBJ1-4
CASSQKLRQGAREKLFF TGTGCCAGCAGCCAGAAACTTCGACAGGGGGCGCGTGAAAAACTGTTTTTT once TRBV9 17 TRBD1 TRBJ1-4
CASHYRVSSYEQYF TGTGCCAGCCACTACAGGGTTAGCTCCTACGAGCAGTACTTC NA TRBV2 14 NA TRBJ2-7
CASSQEWRQNTEAFF TGCGCCAGCAGCCAAGAATGGAGACAGAACACTGAAGCTTTCTTT NA TRBV4-3 15 NA TRBJ1-1
CASSDGQGAIEQFF TGTGCCAGCAGCGACGGACAGGGGGCAATTGAGCAGTTCTTC once TRBV5-6 14 TRBD1 TRBJ2-1
CASSEERNEKLFF TGTGCCAGCAGTGAAGAACGGAATGAAAAACTGTTTTTT NA TRBV6-1 13 NA TRBJ1-4
CASSVTGSYNEQFF TGTGCCAGCAGCGTAACCGGGAGCTACAATGAGCAGTTCTTC once TRBV7-2 14 NA TRBJ2-1
CASSGSLGSYEQYF TGTGCCAGTAGTGGTTCTCTGGGCTCCTACGAGCAGTACTTC few TRBV19 14 NA TRBJ2-7
CASSYSGPRGGEQFF TGTGCCAGCAGTTACTCAGGGCCCAGGGGGGGTGAGCAGTTCTTC NA TRBV6-5 15 NA TRBJ2-1
CASSLAGTGGGETQYF TGTGCCAGCAGCTTAGCAGGGACAGGGGGCGGAGAGACCCAGTACTTC NA TRBV7-2 16 TRBD1 TRBJ2-5
CASSSHRGRGYNEQFF TGTGCCAGCAGCTCCCACAGGGGGCGGGGGTACAATGAGCAGTTCTTC few TRBV11-2 16 TRBD1 TRBJ2-1
CASSTAPPGTYEQYF TGCGCCAGCAGCACAGCCCCCCCGGGGACCTACGAGCAGTACTTC NA TRBV5-1 15 NA TRBJ2-7
CASSLYMPGELFF TGCGCCAGCAGCCTATATATGCCCGGGGAGCTGTTTTTT NA TRBV4-1 13 NA TRBJ2-2
CASGFTRDRVYEQYF TGTGCTAGTGGTTTTACCCGGGACAGGGTCTACGAGCAGTACTTC NA TRBV12-5 15 TRBD1 TRBJ2-7
CASSLDAGADTQYF TGCGCCAGCAGCTTGGATGCGGGGGCAGATACGCAGTATTTT NA TRBV5-1 14 TRBD2 TRBJ2-3
CASSPGTDYEQYF TGTGCCAGCAGCCCCGGGACCGACTACGAGCAGTACTTC few TRBV7-2 13 NA TRBJ2-7
CASSTSGGRNTEAFF TGTGCCAGCAGCACTTCGGGAGGAAGGAACACTGAAGCTTTCTTT NA TRBV7-8 15 NA TRBJ1-1
CASSRLRDRQSSGANVLTF TGTGCCAGCAGTCGACTTCGGGACAGACAAAGCTCTGGGGCCAACGTCCTGACTTTC NA TRBV2 19 TRBD1 TRBJ2-6
CASSLLAGRETQYF TGTGCCAGCAGTTTACTAGCGGGAAGGGAGACCCAGTACTTC few TRBV28 14 TRBD2 TRBJ2-5
CASSEDPPRFGTQYF TGTGCCAGCAGTGAAGACCCGCCGAGGTTTGGTACGCAGTATTTT NA TRBV2 15 NA TRBJ2-3
CASSQVGTGRGNSPLHF TGCGCCAGCAGCCAAGTAGGGACAGGGCGGGGGAATTCACCCCTCCACTTT NA TRBV4-1 17 TRBD1 TRBJ1-6
CASQPYLAANNEQFF TGCGCCAGTCAGCCTTACCTAGCGGCCAACAATGAGCAGTTCTTC NA TRBV10-2 15 TRBD2 TRBJ2-1
CASSTASGSTDEQFF TGTGCCAGCAGCACGGCTAGCGGGAGTACGGATGAGCAGTTCTTC NA TRBV9 15 TRBD2 TRBJ2-1
CASSPPGGLASPLEQYF TGTGCCAGCTCACCACCGGGGGGACTAGCTTCCCCCCTGGAGCAGTACTTC NA TRBV18 17 TRBD2 TRBJ2-7
CASSFQGEDTQYF TGCGCCAGCAGCTTCCAGGGAGAAGATACGCAGTATTTT few TRBV5-1 13 NA TRBJ2-3
CASSQTGPPNYGYTF TGTGCCAGCAGCCAGACAGGACCTCCTAACTATGGCTACACCTTC NA TRBV4-2 15 NA TRBJ1-2
CASSPRQGSNTGELFF TGTGCCAGCAGCCCCCGACAGGGATCGAACACCGGGGAGCTGTTTTTT NA TRBV6-6 16 TRBD1 TRBJ2-2
CASSEAGPPSTDTQYF TGTGCCAGCAGTGAAGCGGGACCTCCTAGCACAGATACGCAGTATTTT NA TRBV6-1 16 NA TRBJ2-3
CASSLMSEQYF TGTGCCAGCAGCTTAATGAGCGAGCAGTACTTC NA TRBV11-2 11 NA TRBJ2-7
CASSFLGSYGYTF TGTGCCAGCAGCTTCCTTGGCAGCTATGGCTACACCTTC NA TRBV5-8 13 NA TRBJ1-2
CSVDMGDRVF TGCAGCGTTGATATGGGGGACAGGGTGTTC few TRBV29-1 10 TRBD1 TRBJ2-7
CASSNPTHYEQYF TGTGCCAGCAGCAACCCAACCCACTACGAGCAGTACTTC NA TRBV11-2 13 NA TRBJ2-7
CASRGQANLIYNEQFF TGCGCCAGCAGAGGACAGGCCAACCTTATCTACAATGAGCAGTTCTTC once TRBV5-1 16 TRBD1 TRBJ2-1
CASSRRTGDYGYTF TGTGCCAGCAGTCGCCGGACAGGAGACTATGGCTACACCTTC few TRBV2 14 TRBD1 TRBJ1-2